Sequencing of this T cell receptor beta chain was carried out in a study of blood T cell repertoires in COVID-19. Study-wide background: Sites across the United States, Italy and Spain contributed samples from acute and convalescent COVID-19. PBMCs, B-cell-depleted T cells, or T cells provided the cDNA or gDNA that made up the material.

Original processing methods: Amplification with reference gene primers provided the estimates of nucleated cell counts. The protocol was immunoSEQ multiplex PCR, while the TCRdb copy is restricted to in-frame clones and leaves out a portion. V and J calls plus clone size are reproduced from that table; the DNA served to infer D and trimming. The repertoire has over 120,000 clones, 85% to 90% of them found once; the top ten carry around 8.3%. CDR3 size: 13 residues. Trimming took 5 bases from V and 8 from J; bases not matched to a gene: 6. The sequence came from a woman aged 45-65 years with active or convalescent COVID-19. The sequenced material came from peripheral blood. The chain has TRBV12-3 or TRBV12-4 and TRBJ2-3, with 8 bases matching TRBD2. CDR3 nucleotides: TGTGCCAGCAGTCCAGGACTAGCCGGTACGCAGTATTTT. It yields the protein CASSPGLAGTQYF.